Given below is one TCR beta chain in context. Its antigen is still unknown. The sample is drawn from a study of beta chain features in type 1 diabetes. Study results and limitations: Type 1 diabetes patients had TCRB CDR3s that were shorter (moderately but significantly so) in all four CD4+ subsets. The question left open here concerned HLA type influencing TCRB rearrangement.

CDR1 is SGHRS and CDR2 is YFSETQ in the germline V gene. V lost 2 bases and J lost 2; bases outside the gene matches: 2. The length of the CDR3 is 14 residues. Every bit of the isolated RNA underwent reverse transcription, so sequencing read expressed TCRB transcripts. TCRdb's copy holds only in-frame clones and misses some; the assay was immunoSEQ multiplex PCR. The sample holds some 250,000 clones; roughly 14% are singletons and the top ten take almost 0.02%. This rearrangement joins TRBV5-1 to TRBJ2-3; 7 bases line up with TRBD1. This receptor was taken from a man aged 30 to 39 with type 1 diabetes. Sequenced sample: naive CD4+ T cells from blood. This chain's CDR3 is CASSFGQATDTQYF. CDR3 coding DNA: TGCGCCAGCAGCTTTGGACAGGCCACAGATACGCAGTATTTT.